What follows are 22 T cell receptor beta chains derived from one specimen sequenced in a study of beta chain features in type 1 diabetes (dated by TCRdb to 2016 to 2019). The antigens for these receptors are not known. Here is what the overall study found, with its caveats: A moderate but significant shortening of TCRB CDR3 length was observed in type 1 diabetes patients in all four CD4+ subsets.

The method behind the library was the immunoSEQ multiplex PCR assay. The entire isolated RNA was reverse transcribed using the High Capacity cDNA Reverse Transcription Kit, and thus expressed TCRB transcripts were sequenced. The table comes from immuneACCESS by way of TCRdb, which keeps in-frame sequences with V and J called. Part of the clones is missing from these tables; in studies checked, under half for an unresolved V gene and the rest for unknown reasons. The sample table records about 15,000 clones; roughly 69% of these occur just once. The ten largest clones add up to more than 2% of the sample. The sample taken for sequencing was Tregs from blood. Per the publication, the cell subset or site label means: regulatory CD4+ T cells. All receptors come from a man aged 30 to 39 with type 1 diabetes.

The V call is TRBV2, the J call TRBJ2-3; D possibly corresponds to TRBD2 (5 bases). The CDR3 contains 14 residues. Deletions cut 10 bases from V and 1 base from J, with 15 bases between. CDR1 SNHLY and CDR2 FYNNEI come from the germline V gene. The CDR3 DNA reads as TGTGCCATCACAACGCCGCGGGGCACAGATACGCAGTATTTT. As protein: CAITTPRGTDTQYF.

This sequence joins TRBV6-5 and TRBJ2-7; 9 nucleotides line up with TRBD1. Germline lookup yields CDR1 MNHEY and CDR2 SVGAGI. V was pared by 6 bases and J by 6 bases, with 9 bases of the junction left unmatched. This CDR3 has 14 residues. The CDR3 bases are TGTGCCAGCAGAATTAACAGGGGGCCGGTCGAGCAGTACTTC. It encodes CASRINRGPVEQYF.

The V gene is TRBV5-1, the J gene TRBJ2-1; TRBD2 matches at 15 bases. Unmatched junction bases numbered 11, after V lost 4 bases and J lost 3 bases. CDR3 length: 19 residues. Looked up from germline, CDR1 is SGHRS and CDR2 is YFSETQ. CDR3 DNA: TGCGCCAGCAGCGCCACCGGGACTAGCGGGAGGTCCCGCTACAATGAGCAGTTCTTC. Translated, it gives CASSATGTSGRSRYNEQFF. Filled out from reference TRBV5-1 and TRBJ2-1, the complete variable domain reads KAGVTQTPRYLIKTRGQQVTLSCSPISGHRSVSWYQQTPGQGLQFLFEYFSETQRNKGNFPGRFSGRQFSNSRSEMNVSTLELGDSALYLCASSATGTSGRSRYNEQFFGPGTRLTVL.

The chain is built from TRBV7-9 and TRBJ2-6; 7 positions match TRBD1. The V and J ends lost 8 bases and 2 bases, in that order; junction bases with no gene match: 6. Germline V gene data show CDR1 as SEHNR and CDR2 as FQNEAQ (reference sequence). The CDR3 covers 15 residues. This CDR3 is CASQGVFAGANVLTF. CDR3 sequence (DNA): TGTGCCAGCCAGGGGGTTTTTGCTGGGGCCAACGTCCTGACTTTC. The variable domain in full, with the rest retrieved from reference TRBV7-9 and TRBJ2-6, is DTGVSQNPRHKITKRGQNVTFRCDPISEHNRLYWYRQTLGQGPEFLTYFQNEAQLEKSRLLSDRFSAERPKGSFSTLEIQRTEQGDSAMYLCASQGVFAGANVLTFGAGSRLTVL.

The chain joins TRBV9 to TRBJ2-7; 7 bases line up with TRBD1. Germline trimming cut 4 bases from V and 0 bases from J; bases unmatched to any gene: 7. This CDR3 spans 15 amino acids. The germline V gene encodes CDR1 SGDLS and CDR2 YYNGEE. The CDR3 region is CASSPRQGTSYEQYF. Written as DNA, the CDR3 is TGTGCCAGCAGCCCTAGACAGGGAACCTCCTACGAGCAGTACTTC.

This clone was counted only a few times. The chain links TRBV7-4 to TRBJ1-6; D is undetermined. Deletions cut 3 bases from V and 7 bases from J, with 7 bases between. Looked up from germline, CDR1 is SGHVT and CDR2 is SQSDAQ. This CDR3 has 13 residues. CDR3 nucleotide sequence: TGTGCCAGCAGCTTGGGCATGAATTCACCCCTCCACTTT. This translates into CASSLGMNSPLHF.

The V gene is TRBV2, the J gene TRBJ2-7, with 8 bases that match TRBD2. CDR1 and CDR2 from the germline V gene are SNHLY and FYNNEI. J gave up 0 bases and V 6 bases, and 4 bases lay outside the gene matches. This CDR3 has 14 amino acids. As DNA, the CDR3 is TGTGCCAGCAGGGGCGGGAGGAGCTCCTACGAGCAGTACTTC. This gives the protein CASRGGRSSYEQYF. Full variable domain (missing parts from reference TRBV2 and TRBJ2-7): EPEVTQTPSHQVTQMGQEVILRCVPISNHLYFYWYRQILGQKVEFLVSFYNNEISEKSEIFDDQFSVERPDGSNFTLKIRSTKLEDSAMYFCASRGGRSSYEQYFGPGTRLTVT.

CDR3 coding DNA: TGTGCCAGCAAGGGAGGTGGACCACCACCCCTCCACTTT. This gives the protein CASKGGGPPPLHF. The chain employs TRBV6-5 and TRBJ1-6; D unresolved. The CDR3 loop spans 13 amino acids. Germline V gene sequence: CDR1 MNHEY, CDR2 SVGAGI. V lost 7 bases and J lost 11, with 15 bases in between.

This clone was seen only once. J is TRBJ2-7 and V is TRBV29-1; possibly TRBD1 for D (6 bases). The V and J ends lost 0 bases and 7 bases respectively, with 13 bases between them. There are 13 residues in the CDR3. The germline CDR1 and CDR2 sequences are SQVTM and ANQGSEA. CDR3 coding DNA: TGCAGCGTTGAAGAATCGGAGCAGGGGGAGCAGTACTTC. It translates to CSVEESEQGEQYF.

The chain carries TRBV28 and TRBJ1-1; D gene ambiguous. This CDR3 region has 14 residues. Germline V lookup: CDR1 MDHEN, CDR2 SYDVKM. Trimming pared 3 bases from V and 4 bases from J, leaving 12 bases between. The CDR3 loop reads CASSFSWGATEAFF. Written as DNA, the CDR3 is TGTGCCAGCAGTTTTTCTTGGGGAGCCACTGAAGCTTTCTTT.

CDR3 DNA: TGTGCCAGCAGCCATACACAACACCGGGCAGATACGCAGTATTTT. This sequence encodes CASSHTQHRADTQYF. This sequence joins TRBV14 and TRBJ2-3, with D uncertain. The V end was cut by 3 bases, the J end by 4 bases, with 14 bases between. This CDR3 is 15 amino acids long. Germline loops: CDR1 SGHDN, CDR2 FVKESK.

The rearrangement uses TRBV12-5 and TRBJ2-7, with 7 nucleotides matching TRBD1. Looked up from germline, CDR1 is LGHNT and CDR2 is FRNRAP. V gave up 6 bases and J gave up 2 bases; unmatched junction bases: 7. CDR3 length: 14 residues. The CDR3 protein is CASGPDRVPYEQYF. The DNA for the CDR3 is TGTGCTAGTGGCCCCGACAGGGTTCCCTACGAGCAGTACTTC.

This rearrangement joins TRBV5-1 to TRBJ2-3, with D perhaps TRBD2 (5 bases). There are 18 residues in the CDR3. The germline gives CDR1 SGHRS, CDR2 YFSETQ. Trimming stripped 0 bases from V and 1 base from J, with 18 bases between. CDR3 sequence: CASSLGPTRRGGTDTQYF. As DNA, the CDR3 is TGCGCCAGCAGCTTGGGCCCTACTAGGAGAGGAGGCACAGATACGCAGTATTTT.

The chain is built from TRBV2 and TRBJ2-2; no clear D gene. Trimming took 4 bases from V and 0 from J, leaving 18 bases between them. CDR3 length: 18 amino acids. Germline values: CDR1 SNHLY, CDR2 FYNNEI. In DNA form, the CDR3 reads TGTGCCAGCAGTGTAGTTCCCCTGACCAGGCCGAACACCGGGGAGCTGTTTTTT. Translated: CASSVVPLTRPNTGELFF.

This rearrangement joins TRBV25-1 to TRBJ2-1; D is perhaps TRBD2 (6 bases). Trimming shortened V by 3 bases and J by 12 bases, and 18 bases separated the two germline ends. The CDR3 runs 14 residues. CDR1 and CDR2 (germline): MGHDK, SYGVNS. CDR3 residues: CASSDRRDQQTQFF. In nucleotides, the CDR3 is TGTGCCAGCAGTGACCGGAGGGACCAACAGACGCAGTTCTTC.

This clone came up a few times. The chain uses TRBV7-9 and TRBJ2-7; 8 bases fit TRBD1. The V gene's germline CDR1 is SEHNR and CDR2 FQNEAQ (reference sequence). V lost 8 bases and J lost 6; bases outside the gene matches: 3. The CDR3 is 11 amino acids. CDR3 DNA: TGTGCCAGCCAGGGGGCGCGCGAGCAGTACTTC. Its translation is CASQGAREQYF.

This clone is a singleton in its sample. This chain links TRBV27 with TRBJ2-1; 8 nucleotides match TRBD2. This CDR3 is built from 16 residues. V shed 4 bases and J 6 bases; nucleotides not matched to a gene: 11. The germline CDR1 and CDR2 sequences are MNHEY and SMNVEV (reference sequence). The CDR3 nucleotides are TGTGCCAGCAGTTCCCGATGGAGCGGGAGCGGCAATGAGCAGTTCTTC. It encodes CASSSRWSGSGNEQFF.

The gene calls are TRBV5-1 and TRBJ1-4; TRBD1 might be the D (6 bases). CDR1 is SGHRS, CDR2 YFSETQ, per germline. Trimming cost V 0 bases and J 5 bases, with 14 bases left between them. CDR3 length: 16 residues. The CDR3 loop is CASSLGLLGANEKLFF. CDR3 coding DNA: TGCGCCAGCAGCTTGGGGTTATTGGGGGCGAATGAAAAACTGTTTTTT.

The V and J genes are TRBV5-6 and TRBJ1-4; 7 bases map to TRBD1. Trimming took 2 bases from V and 0 from J; bases not matched to a gene: 4. CDR3 size: 16 residues. Germline-derived CDR1 and CDR2 are SGHDT and YYEEEE. For the CDR3, the DNA is TGTGCCAGCAGCTTAGTTGGGACAGCAACTAATGAAAAACTGTTTTTT. Its protein product is CASSLVGTATNEKLFF.

The rearrangement uses TRBV5-6 and TRBJ2-2; D possibly corresponds to TRBD2 (6 bases). Between the trimmed V and J ends, which lost 3 bases and 2 bases, there was a span of 8 bases. Germline V gives CDR1 SGHDT, CDR2 YYEEEE. This CDR3 is 14 amino acids long. As DNA, the CDR3 is TGTGCCAGCAGCTCGGGAGTTAACACCGGGGAGCTGTTTTTT. Encoded protein: CASSSGVNTGELFF. Together with reference TRBV5-6 and TRBJ2-2, the CDR3 gives the full variable domain: DAGVTQSPTHLIKTRGQQVTLRCSPKSGHDTVSWYQQALGQGPQFIFQYYEEEERQRGNFPDRFSGHQFPNYSSELNVNALLLGDSALYLCASSSGVNTGELFFGEGSRLTVL.

This clone was counted once. V usage is TRBV18 and J usage is TRBJ1-1, with D tentatively TRBD1 (6 bases). Germline loops: CDR1 KGHSH, CDR2 LQKENI. The V and J ends lost 1 base and 4 bases respectively, with 7 bases between them. The CDR3 runs 13 residues. The CDR3 region is CASSPLQGTEAFF. Written as DNA, the CDR3 is TGTGCCAGCTCACCACTACAGGGCACTGAAGCTTTCTTT.

This clone was seen once. The chain is built from TRBV7-9 and TRBJ1-6; 9 bases are shared with TRBD1. The CDR3 has 17 amino acids. Germline V gives CDR1 SEHNR, CDR2 FQNEAQ (reference sequence). V gave up 5 bases and J gave up 4 bases; unmatched junction bases: 9. CDR3 sequence reads: CASSLQTGGGYNSPLHF. The DNA for the CDR3 is TGTGCCAGCAGCCTACAGACAGGGGGAGGTTATAATTCACCCCTCCACTTT.